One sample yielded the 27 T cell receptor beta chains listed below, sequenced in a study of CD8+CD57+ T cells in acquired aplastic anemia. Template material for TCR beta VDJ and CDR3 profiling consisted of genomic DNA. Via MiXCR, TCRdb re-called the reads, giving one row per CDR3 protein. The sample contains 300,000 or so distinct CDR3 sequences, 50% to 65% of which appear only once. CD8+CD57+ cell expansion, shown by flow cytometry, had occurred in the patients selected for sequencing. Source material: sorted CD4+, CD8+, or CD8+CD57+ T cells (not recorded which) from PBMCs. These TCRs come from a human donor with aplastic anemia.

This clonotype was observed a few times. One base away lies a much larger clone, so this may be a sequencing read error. Written as DNA, the CDR3 is TGTGCTAGTGGTTTTTCAGGCTATGGCTACGCCTTC. It translates to CASGFSGYGYAF. This sequence joins TRBV12-5 and TRBJ1-2; D unresolved. The CDR3 is 12 residues long. Germline V gene data show CDR1 as LGHNT and CDR2 as FRNRAP.

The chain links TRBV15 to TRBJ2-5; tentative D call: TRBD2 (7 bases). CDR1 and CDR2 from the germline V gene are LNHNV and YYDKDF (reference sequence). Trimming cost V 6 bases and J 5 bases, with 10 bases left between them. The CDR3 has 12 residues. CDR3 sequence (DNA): TGTGCCACCAGGGGGGGGCTGGAGACCCAGTACTTC. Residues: CATRGGLETQYF.

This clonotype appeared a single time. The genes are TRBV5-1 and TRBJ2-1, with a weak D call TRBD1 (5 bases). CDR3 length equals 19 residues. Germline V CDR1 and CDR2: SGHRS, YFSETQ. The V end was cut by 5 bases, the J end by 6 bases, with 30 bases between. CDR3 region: CASRRYSSTSDNAFNEQFF. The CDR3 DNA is TGCGCCAGCAGACGATACAGCTCAACGTCGGACAACGCCTTCAATGAGCAGTTCTTC.

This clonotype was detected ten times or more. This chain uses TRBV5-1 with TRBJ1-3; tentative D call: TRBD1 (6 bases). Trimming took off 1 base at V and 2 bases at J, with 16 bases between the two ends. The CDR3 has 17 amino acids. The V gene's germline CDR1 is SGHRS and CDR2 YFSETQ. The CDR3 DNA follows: TGCGCCAGCAGCTTGCAACCACAGGGCAGCGCTGGAAACACCATATATTTT. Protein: CASSLQPQGSAGNTIYF.

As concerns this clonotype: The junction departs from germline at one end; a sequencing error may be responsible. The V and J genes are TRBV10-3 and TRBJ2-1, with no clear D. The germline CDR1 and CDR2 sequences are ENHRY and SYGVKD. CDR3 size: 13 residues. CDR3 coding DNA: TGTGCCATCAGTGGCTCTAGTGTGATTCGGCCCCTCTTC. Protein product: CAISGSSVIRPLF.

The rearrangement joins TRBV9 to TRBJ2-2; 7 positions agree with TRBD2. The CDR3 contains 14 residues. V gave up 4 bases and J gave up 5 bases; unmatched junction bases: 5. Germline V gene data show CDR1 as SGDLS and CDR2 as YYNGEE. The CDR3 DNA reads TGTGCCAGCAGCCCCCGGACTAGGACCGGGGAGCTGTTTTTT. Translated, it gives CASSPRTRTGELFF.

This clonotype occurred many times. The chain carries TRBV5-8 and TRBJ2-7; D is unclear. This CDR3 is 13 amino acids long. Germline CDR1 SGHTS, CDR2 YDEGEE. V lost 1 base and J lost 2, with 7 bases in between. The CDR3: CASSLSGPYEQYF. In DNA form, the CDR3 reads TGTGCCAGCAGCTTGAGTGGCCCCTACGAGCAGTACTTC.

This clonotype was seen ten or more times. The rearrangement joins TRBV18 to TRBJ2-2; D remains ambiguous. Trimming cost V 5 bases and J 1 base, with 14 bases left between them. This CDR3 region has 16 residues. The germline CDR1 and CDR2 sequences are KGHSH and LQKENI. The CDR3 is CASSEENPMNTGELFF. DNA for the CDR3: TGTGCCAGCTCAGAGGAAAACCCTATGAACACCGGGGAGCTGTTTTTT.

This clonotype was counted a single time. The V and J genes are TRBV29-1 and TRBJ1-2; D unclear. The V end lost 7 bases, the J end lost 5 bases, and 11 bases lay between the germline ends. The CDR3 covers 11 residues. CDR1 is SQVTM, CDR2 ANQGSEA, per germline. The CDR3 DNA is TGCAGCGACTGGACGGTATATGGCTACACCTTC. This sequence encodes CSDWTVYGYTF. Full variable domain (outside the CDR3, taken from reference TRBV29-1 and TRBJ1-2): SAVISQKPSRDICQRGTSLTIQCQVDSQVTMMFWYRQQPGQSLTLIATANQGSEATYESGFVIDKFPISRPNLTFSTLTVSNMSPEDSSIYLCSDWTVYGYTFGSGTRLTVV.

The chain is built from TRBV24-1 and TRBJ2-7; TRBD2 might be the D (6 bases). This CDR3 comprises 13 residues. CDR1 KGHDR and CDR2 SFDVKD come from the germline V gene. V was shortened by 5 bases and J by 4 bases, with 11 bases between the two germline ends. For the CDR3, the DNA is TGTGCCACCAGTGTAGGGGCGGGATACGAGCAGTACTTC. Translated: CATSVGAGYEQYF.

The CDR3 loop reads CATRGATDTQYF. The DNA for the CDR3 is TGTGCCACTCGGGGGGCCACAGATACGCAGTATTTT. The rearrangement joins TRBV24-1 to TRBJ2-3, with a possible D match to TRBD2 (7 bases). Germline V lookup: CDR1 KGHDR, CDR2 SFDVKD. The CDR3 is 12 amino acids. V lost 10 bases and J 2 bases, leaving 9 bases between the germline ends.

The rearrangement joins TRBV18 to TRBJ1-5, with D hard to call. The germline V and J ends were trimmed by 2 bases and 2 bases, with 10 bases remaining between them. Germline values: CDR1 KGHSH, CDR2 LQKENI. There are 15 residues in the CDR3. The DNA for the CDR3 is TGTGCCAGCTCACCAAGGCAGGAGGGCAATCAGCCCCAGCATTTT. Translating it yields CASSPRQEGNQPQHF.

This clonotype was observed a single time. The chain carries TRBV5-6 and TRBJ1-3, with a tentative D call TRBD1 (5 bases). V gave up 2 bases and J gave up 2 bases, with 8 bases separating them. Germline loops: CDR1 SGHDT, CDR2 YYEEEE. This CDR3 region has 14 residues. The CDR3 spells CASSFGRAGNTIYF. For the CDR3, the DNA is TGTGCCAGCAGCTTCGGCAGGGCTGGAAACACCATATATTTT.

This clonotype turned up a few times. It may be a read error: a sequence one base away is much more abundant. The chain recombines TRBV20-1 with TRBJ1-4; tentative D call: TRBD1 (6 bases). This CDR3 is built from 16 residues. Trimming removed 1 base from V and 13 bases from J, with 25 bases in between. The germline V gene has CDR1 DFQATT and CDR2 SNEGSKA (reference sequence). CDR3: CSARGSVRDISLSLFF. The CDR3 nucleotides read TGCAGTGCTAGAGGTTCGGTCAGGGACATATCATTGTCACTGTTTTTT.

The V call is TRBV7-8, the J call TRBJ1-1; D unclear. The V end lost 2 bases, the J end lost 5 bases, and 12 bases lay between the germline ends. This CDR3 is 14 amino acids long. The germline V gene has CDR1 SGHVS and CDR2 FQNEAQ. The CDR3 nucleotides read TGTGCCAGCAGCTTAAGACACACTGCGACTGAAGCTTTCTTT. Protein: CASSLRHTATEAFF.

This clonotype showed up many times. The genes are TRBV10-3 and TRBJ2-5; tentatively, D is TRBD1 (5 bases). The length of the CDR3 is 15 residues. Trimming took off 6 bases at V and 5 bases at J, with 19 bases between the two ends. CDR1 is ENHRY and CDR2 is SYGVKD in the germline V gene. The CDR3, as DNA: TGTGCCATCAGGGAGCAACCGGGCGCAGGGGAGACCCAGTACTTC. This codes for CAIREQPGAGETQYF.

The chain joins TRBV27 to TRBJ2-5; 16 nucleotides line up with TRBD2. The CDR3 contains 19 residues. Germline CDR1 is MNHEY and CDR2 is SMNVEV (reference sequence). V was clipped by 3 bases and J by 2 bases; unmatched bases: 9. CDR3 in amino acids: CASSFGTSGRAGRQETQYF. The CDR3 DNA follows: TGTGCCAGCAGTTTCGGGACTAGCGGGAGGGCCGGCCGGCAAGAGACCCAGTACTTC.

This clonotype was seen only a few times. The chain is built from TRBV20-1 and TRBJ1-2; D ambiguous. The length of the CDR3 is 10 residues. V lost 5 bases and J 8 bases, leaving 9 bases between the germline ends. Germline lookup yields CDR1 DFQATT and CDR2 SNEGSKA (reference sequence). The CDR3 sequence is CSAANEGYTF. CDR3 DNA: TGCAGTGCTGCGAACGAGGGCTACACCTTC.

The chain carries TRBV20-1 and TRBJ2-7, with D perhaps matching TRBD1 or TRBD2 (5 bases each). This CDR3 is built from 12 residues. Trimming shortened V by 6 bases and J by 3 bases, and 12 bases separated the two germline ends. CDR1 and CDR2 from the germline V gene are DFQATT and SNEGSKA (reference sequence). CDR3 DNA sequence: TGCAGTGCCCCGGGACCAGTCTACGAGCAGTACTTC. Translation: CSAPGPVYEQYF.

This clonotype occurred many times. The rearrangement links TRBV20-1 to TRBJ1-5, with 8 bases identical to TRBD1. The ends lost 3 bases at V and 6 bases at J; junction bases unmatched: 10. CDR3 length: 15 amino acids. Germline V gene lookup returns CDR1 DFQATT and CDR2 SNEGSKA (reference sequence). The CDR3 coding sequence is TGCAGTGCTAGTAGACAGGGGAGGGAAGTTCAGCCCCAGCATTTT. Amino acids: CSASRQGREVQPQHF.

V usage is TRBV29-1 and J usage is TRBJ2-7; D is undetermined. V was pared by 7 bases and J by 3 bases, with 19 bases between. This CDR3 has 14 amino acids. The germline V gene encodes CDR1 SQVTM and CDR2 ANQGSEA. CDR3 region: CSAARTLALYEQYF. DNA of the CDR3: TGCAGCGCCGCTCGGACCCTGGCTCTCTACGAGCAGTACTTC.

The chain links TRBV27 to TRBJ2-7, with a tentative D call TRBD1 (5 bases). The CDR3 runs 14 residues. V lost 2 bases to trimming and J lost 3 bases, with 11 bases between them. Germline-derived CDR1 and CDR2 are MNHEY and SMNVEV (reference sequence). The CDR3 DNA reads TGTGCCAGCAGTTTACACGGCAGGGACTACGAGCAGTACTTC. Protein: CASSLHGRDYEQYF.

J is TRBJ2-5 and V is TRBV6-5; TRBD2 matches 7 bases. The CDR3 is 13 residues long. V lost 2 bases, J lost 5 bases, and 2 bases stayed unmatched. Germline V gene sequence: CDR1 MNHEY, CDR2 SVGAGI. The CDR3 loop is CASSYMGGETQYF. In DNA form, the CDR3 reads TGTGCCAGCAGTTACATGGGGGGGGAGACCCAGTACTTC.

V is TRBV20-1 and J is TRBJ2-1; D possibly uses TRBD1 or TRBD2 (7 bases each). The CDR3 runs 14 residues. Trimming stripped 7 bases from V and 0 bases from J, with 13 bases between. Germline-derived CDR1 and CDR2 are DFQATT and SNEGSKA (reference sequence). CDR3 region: CSVQRDSSYNEQFF. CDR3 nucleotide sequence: TGCAGTGTACAGCGGGACAGCTCCTACAATGAGCAGTTCTTC.

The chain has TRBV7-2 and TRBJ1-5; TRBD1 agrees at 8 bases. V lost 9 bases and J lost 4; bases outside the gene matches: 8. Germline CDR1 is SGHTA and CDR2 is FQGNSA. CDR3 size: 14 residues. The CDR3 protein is CASRGTGTNQPQHF. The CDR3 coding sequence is TGTGCCAGTCGAGGGACAGGCACTAATCAGCCCCAGCATTTT.

In nucleotides, the CDR3 is TGTGCCAGCACCAGGAGTCTTTCCTCTTTCGGGCAGTACTTC. It specifies CASTRSLSSFGQYF. V usage is TRBV7-6 and J usage is TRBJ2-7, with D unresolved. V gave up 7 bases and J gave up 9 bases, with 22 bases separating them. The V gene's germline CDR1 is SGHVS and CDR2 FNYEAQ. The CDR3 totals 14 residues. Based on the CDR3 plus reference TRBV7-6 and TRBJ2-7, the full variable domain is GAGVSQSPRYKVTKRGQDVALRCDPISGHVSLYWYRQALGQGPEFLTYFNYEAQQDKSGLPNDRFSAERPEGSISTLTIQRTEQRDSAMYRCASTRSLSSFGQYFGPGTRLTVT.

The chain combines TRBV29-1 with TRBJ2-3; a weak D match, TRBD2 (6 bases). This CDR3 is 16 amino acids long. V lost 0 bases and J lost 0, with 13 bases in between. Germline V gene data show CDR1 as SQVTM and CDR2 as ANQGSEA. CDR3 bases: TGCAGCGTTGAAGATCTAGTGGGGGGTAGCACAGATACGCAGTATTTT. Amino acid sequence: CSVEDLVGGSTDTQYF.